The 25 T cell receptor beta chains below were found in one sample sequenced in a study of CD8 T cells in ankylosing spondylitis. MiXCR, run by TCRdb on the 5' RACE reads, gives a single entry per CDR3 protein. This sample yields roughly 100,000 distinct CDR3 sequences, of which about 7.7% are seen a single time; approximately 9.9% belongs to the top ten. Input material: blood, either unsorted or a sorted T cell fraction (not recorded which). Receptors originate from a male donor with ankylosing spondylitis or in good health (not recorded which).

V is TRBV7-9 and J is TRBJ2-6, with 8 bases matching TRBD1. The V and J ends lost 7 bases and 1 base, in that order; junction bases with no gene match: 9. Germline CDR1 and CDR2: SEHNR and FQNEAQ (reference sequence). The length of the CDR3 is 17 residues. DNA of the CDR3: TGTGCCAGCACATTAAGGACAGGGCCTTCTGGGGCCAACGTCCTGACTTTC. It specifies CASTLRTGPSGANVLTF.

This clonotype was observed at least ten times. The chain is built from TRBV7-6 and TRBJ2-1; D not certain. Germline V gene sequence: CDR1 SGHVS, CDR2 FNYEAQ. Trimming removed 0 bases from V and 11 bases from J, with 8 bases in between. This CDR3 comprises 12 residues. CDR3 loop: CASSLAGEQQFF. Here the CDR3 DNA reads TGTGCCAGCAGCTTAGCAGGAGAGCAGCAGTTCTTC.

This clonotype was picked up many times. The rearrangement joins TRBV9 to TRBJ2-5; the match to TRBD2 covers 8 bases. This CDR3 spans 15 amino acids. The V and J ends lost 4 bases and 5 bases, in that order; junction bases with no gene match: 10. Germline CDR1 SGDLS, CDR2 YYNGEE. The CDR3, as DNA: TGTGCCAGCAGCTATAGTCCGACTAGCGTGGAGACCCAGTACTTC. Residues: CASSYSPTSVETQYF.

This clonotype has ten or more counts. The gene calls are TRBV12-3 or TRBV12-4 and TRBJ2-3; TRBD2 is a possible D gene (5 bases). V was trimmed by 5 bases and J by 2 bases, leaving 14 bases between them. The length of the CDR3 is 15 residues. CDR3 sequence reads: CASSPEGATTDTQYF. The CDR3, as DNA: TGTGCCAGCAGTCCCGAGGGAGCGACCACAGATACGCAGTATTTT.

The chain combines TRBV28 with TRBJ1-5; TRBD1 aligns across 7 bases. The V and J ends lost 6 bases and 0 bases, in that order; junction bases with no gene match: 8. The CDR3 extends over 16 amino acids. The germline CDR1 and CDR2 sequences are MDHEN and SYDVKM. CDR3 sequence reads: CASSSGGSISNQPQHF. The CDR3 DNA sequence: TGTGCCAGCAGCTCAGGGGGGAGTATTAGCAATCAGCCCCAGCATTTT.

This clonotype was counted at least ten times. CDR3 sequence: CASSPLTGRGSYEQYF. As DNA, the CDR3 is TGTGCCAGCAGTCCACTGACAGGTCGGGGGTCCTACGAGCAGTACTTC. This chain uses TRBV12-3 or TRBV12-4 with TRBJ2-7; D tentatively reads TRBD1 or TRBD2 (6 bases each). The ends were cut back, 5 bases at V and 1 base at J, with 18 bases in the middle. This CDR3 spans 16 amino acids.

In its sample, this clonotype was seen many times. The V and J genes are TRBV12-3 or TRBV12-4 and TRBJ2-5; D is undetermined. CDR3 size: 11 residues. V lost 5 bases, J lost 3 bases, and 4 bases lay in between. The CDR3 loop is CASSAKETQYF. CDR3 bases: TGTGCCAGCAGTGCCAAAGAGACCCAGTACTTC.

This clonotype has ten or more counts. CDR3 sequence (DNA): TGTGCCAGCAGTGAATGGAAAAGGGGCGGGAGAGAAAACGAGCAGTACTTC. Its protein is CASSEWKRGGRENEQYF. The J gene is TRBJ2-7, the V gene TRBV2, with TRBD2 matching 7 bases. Germline-derived CDR1 and CDR2 are SNHLY and FYNNEI. The CDR3 spans 17 residues. The V gene end was trimmed by 2 bases and the J gene end by 5 bases; junction bases not matched to a gene: 15.

This clonotype has ten or more counts. The chain employs TRBV6-1 and TRBJ2-7; 9 bases fit TRBD1. Germline trimming cut 2 bases from V and 4 bases from J; bases unmatched to any gene: 3. The length of the CDR3 is 14 residues. Germline CDR1 is MNHNS and CDR2 is SASEGT. In nucleotides, the CDR3 is TGTGCCAGCAGTGAAACAGGGGGCCGTTACGAGCAGTACTTC. Its translation is CASSETGGRYEQYF.

This clonotype appeared many times. This chain connects TRBV4-3 to TRBJ2-3; TRBD2 matches at 12 bases. Germline lookup yields CDR1 LGHNA and CDR2 YSLEER. This CDR3 spans 17 amino acids. J was trimmed by 4 bases and V by 1 base; bases with no gene match: 6. This chain's CDR3 is CASSQGSSGGAADTQYF. The CDR3 DNA reads TGCGCCAGCAGCCAAGGTTCTAGCGGGGGGGCCGCAGATACGCAGTATTTT.

There are a few counts of this clonotype. A much larger clone sits a single nucleotide away, making a read error possible. Here the CDR3 reads CASSDTAGGFHNEQFF. The CDR3 region has the DNA TGTGCCAGCAGCGACACGGCAGGGGGCTTTCACAATGAGCAGTTCTTC. The gene calls are TRBV7-6 and TRBJ2-1; 8 nucleotides agree with TRBD1. The length of the CDR3 is 16 residues. Germline values: CDR1 SGHVS, CDR2 FNYEAQ. The J segment lost 5 bases and the V segment lost 5 bases, leaving 11 bases of the junction unmatched.

This clonotype came up many times. The CDR3 nucleotides read TGCGCCAGCAGCCGAGGGAGGAACGGGGACTATGGCTACACCTTC. Protein product: CASSRGRNGDYGYTF. The chain links TRBV4-3 to TRBJ1-2; D is ambiguous. Germline CDR1 and CDR2: LGHNA and YSLEER. V lost 4 bases and J 3 bases, leaving 15 bases between the germline ends. The CDR3 sequence is 15 residues long.

This clonotype was counted at least ten times. The chain recombines TRBV20-1 with TRBJ2-5, with 7 nucleotides matching TRBD1. Germline V gives CDR1 DFQATT, CDR2 SNEGSKA (reference sequence). Trimming at V came to 6 bases and at J to 2 bases, leaving 9 bases not matched to a gene. CDR3 length equals 14 residues. The CDR3, as DNA: TGCAGTGCAGAAGACAGGGCGGAGCAAGAGACCCAGTACTTC. It yields the protein CSAEDRAEQETQYF.

This clonotype was seen at least ten times. The CDR3 DNA reads as TGCGCCAGCAGCCAAGATGGCCCTAGCGTCGCCTACGAGCAGTACTTC. Its translation is CASSQDGPSVAYEQYF. The chain carries TRBV4-1 and TRBJ2-7; perhaps TRBD2 as D (6 bases). V lost 0 bases to trimming and J lost 2 bases, with 14 bases between them. This CDR3 comprises 16 residues. CDR1 MGHRA and CDR2 YSYEKL come from the germline V gene.

This clonotype was counted many times. The chain combines TRBV5-1 with TRBJ2-7; D gene uncertain. CDR1 is SGHRS and CDR2 is YFSETQ in the germline V gene. CDR3 length: 13 amino acids. V lost 4 bases and J lost 2, with 10 bases in between. The CDR3 here is CASSLDGPYEQYF. The CDR3 bases are TGCGCCAGCAGCCTGGACGGCCCCTACGAGCAGTACTTC.

The sample holds many counts of this clonotype. The chain carries TRBV12-3 or TRBV12-4 and TRBJ2-1; no firm D call. There are 19 residues in the CDR3. Trimming took off 6 bases at V and 0 bases at J, with 24 bases between the two ends. CDR3 DNA sequence: TGTGCCAGCAGCCCTCGTTCTACCCCGCCCCTCAGCTCCTACAATGAGCAGTTCTTC. Amino acid sequence: CASSPRSTPPLSSYNEQFF.

Turning to this clonotype: This may be a read error: a much more frequent sequence differs by one nucleotide. The J gene is TRBJ1-1, the V gene TRBV7-9, with D unresolved. The CDR3 spans 14 residues. Germline assignment: CDR1 SEHNR and CDR2 FQNEAQ (reference sequence). CDR3 amino acids: CASSFGSTNTDAFF. The CDR3 DNA reads TGTGCCAGCAGCTTCGGGTCTACGAACACTGACGCTTTCTTT.

This clonotype showed up many times. The chain carries TRBV12-3 or TRBV12-4 and TRBJ2-5; D is unresolved. V was shortened by 3 bases and J by 7 bases, with 9 bases between the two germline ends. The CDR3 sequence is 12 residues long. The CDR3 here is CASSFAPRTQYF. CDR3 sequence (DNA): TGTGCCAGCAGTTTTGCGCCGCGGACCCAGTACTTC.

This clonotype was counted many times. The chain uses TRBV28 and TRBJ2-7; D could derive from TRBD1 or TRBD2 (5 bases each). CDR3 size: 14 residues. V gave up 2 bases and J gave up 3 bases, with 11 bases separating them. Germline CDR1 MDHEN, CDR2 SYDVKM. The CDR3: CASSLAGRVYEQYF. CDR3 sequence (DNA): TGTGCCAGCAGTTTAGCAGGGCGGGTCTACGAGCAGTACTTC.

This clonotype was observed many times. This sequence joins TRBV29-1 and TRBJ2-3; D is possibly TRBD2 (5 bases). Germline loops: CDR1 SQVTM, CDR2 ANQGSEA. Trimming removed 4 bases at V and 11 bases at J, with 10 bases between. The CDR3 consists of 10 residues. CDR3 sequence: CSVGGGKQYF. The CDR3 DNA sequence: TGCAGCGTTGGCGGAGGAAAGCAGTATTTT.

This clonotype showed up many times. The genes are TRBV5-1 and TRBJ1-2, with D possibly matching TRBD1 (6 bases). CDR3 length equals 14 residues. The ends were cut back, 4 bases at V and 0 bases at J, with 10 bases in the middle. CDR1 SGHRS and CDR2 YFSETQ come from the germline V gene. The chain's CDR3 is CASSLDRTNYGYTF. The DNA for the CDR3 is TGCGCCAGCAGCCTGGACAGAACTAACTATGGCTACACCTTC.

This clonotype was counted many times. The chain links TRBV6-2 or TRBV6-3 to TRBJ2-1, with D possibly TRBD2 on 5 matching bases. The ends were cut back, 7 bases at V and 2 bases at J, with 15 bases in the middle. The CDR3 extends over 15 amino acids. Germline V lookup: CDR1 MNHEY, CDR2 SVGEGT. The DNA of the CDR3 is TGTGCCAGCAACCCACTAGGCGTTCCCTACAATGAGCAGTTCTTC. It yields the protein CASNPLGVPYNEQFF.

This clonotype was counted a few times. DNA of the CDR3: TGTGCCAGCAGCCCAAATGGACGGGACCTAGAGACCCAGTACTTC. This encodes CASSPNGRDLETQYF. The rearrangement uses TRBV7-9 and TRBJ2-5; D tentatively fits TRBD1 or TRBD2 (5 bases each). V lost 5 bases and J 4 bases, leaving 17 bases between the germline ends. The CDR3 extends over 15 amino acids. Germline CDR1 and CDR2: SEHNR and FQNEAQ (reference sequence).

In this sample, this clonotype turned up many times. The V gene is TRBV27, the J gene TRBJ2-1; the match to TRBD2 covers 9 bases. Trimming took 8 bases from V and 0 from J; bases not matched to a gene: 5. The CDR3 totals 15 residues. CDR1 is MNHEY and CDR2 is SMNVEV in the germline V gene (reference sequence). In DNA form, the CDR3 reads TGTGCCAGCTCAGCGGGAGGAAGCTCCTACAATGAGCAGTTCTTC. Protein: CASSAGGSSYNEQFF.

In its sample, this clonotype was seen many times. J is TRBJ2-5 and V is TRBV29-1; D ambiguous. The CDR3 covers 11 residues. The V gene lost 7 bases and the J gene lost 4 bases, with 10 bases spanning the gap. Germline V gene sequence: CDR1 SQVTM, CDR2 ANQGSEA. CDR3 in amino acids: CSAREAETQYF. For the CDR3, the DNA is TGCAGCGCAAGAGAGGCAGAGACCCAGTACTTC.